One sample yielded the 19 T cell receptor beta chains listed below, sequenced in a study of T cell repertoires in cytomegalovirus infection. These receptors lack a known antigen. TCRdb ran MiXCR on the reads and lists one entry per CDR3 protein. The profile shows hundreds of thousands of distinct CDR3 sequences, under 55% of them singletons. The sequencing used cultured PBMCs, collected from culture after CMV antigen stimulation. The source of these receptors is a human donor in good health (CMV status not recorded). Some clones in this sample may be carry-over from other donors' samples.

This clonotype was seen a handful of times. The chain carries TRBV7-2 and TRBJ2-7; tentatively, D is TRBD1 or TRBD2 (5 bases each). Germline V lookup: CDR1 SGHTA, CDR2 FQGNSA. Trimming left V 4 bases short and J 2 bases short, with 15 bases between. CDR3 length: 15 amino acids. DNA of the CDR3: TGTGCCAGCAGCTCGGTGGGGGTTGGGCCCTACGAGCAGTACTTC. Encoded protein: CASSSVGVGPYEQYF.

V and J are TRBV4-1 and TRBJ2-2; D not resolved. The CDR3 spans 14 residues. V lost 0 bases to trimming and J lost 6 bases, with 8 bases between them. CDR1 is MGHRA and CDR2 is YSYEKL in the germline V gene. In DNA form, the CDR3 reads TGCGCCAGCAGCCAAGATATGGTTGCCGGGGAGCTGTTTTTT. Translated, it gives CASSQDMVAGELFF.

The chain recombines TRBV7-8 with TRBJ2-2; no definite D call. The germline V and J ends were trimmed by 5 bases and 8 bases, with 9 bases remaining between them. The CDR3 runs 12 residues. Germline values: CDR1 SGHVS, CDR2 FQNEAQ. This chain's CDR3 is CASSPVGGELFF. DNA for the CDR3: TGTGCCAGCAGCCCGGTAGGAGGGGAGCTGTTTTTT.

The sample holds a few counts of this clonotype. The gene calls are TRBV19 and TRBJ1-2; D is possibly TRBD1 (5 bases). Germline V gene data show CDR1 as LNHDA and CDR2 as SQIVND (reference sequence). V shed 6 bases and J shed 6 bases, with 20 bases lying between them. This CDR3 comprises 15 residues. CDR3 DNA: TGTGCCAGTAGCGATACAGGTCCTGGTCTGAATGGCTACACCTTC. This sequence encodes CASSDTGPGLNGYTF.

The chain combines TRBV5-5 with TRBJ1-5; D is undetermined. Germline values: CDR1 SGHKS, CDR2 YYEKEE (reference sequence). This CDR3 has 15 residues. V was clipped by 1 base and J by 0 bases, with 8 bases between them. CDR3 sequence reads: CASSLKGLSNQPQHF. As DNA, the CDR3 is TGTGCCAGCAGCTTGAAAGGGCTTAGCAATCAGCCCCAGCATTTT. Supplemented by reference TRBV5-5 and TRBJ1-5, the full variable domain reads DAGVTQSPTHLIKTRGQQVTLRCSPISGHKSVSWYQQVLGQGPQFIFQYYEKEERGRGNFPDRFSARQFPNYSSELNVNALLLGDSALYLCASSLKGLSNQPQHFGDGTRLSIL.

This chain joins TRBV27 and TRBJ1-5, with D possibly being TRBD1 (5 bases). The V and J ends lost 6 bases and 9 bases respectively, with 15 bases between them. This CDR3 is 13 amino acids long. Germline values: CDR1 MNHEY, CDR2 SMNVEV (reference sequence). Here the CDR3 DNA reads TGTGCCAGCAGGGGCGGGGGAAGTGGGCCCCAGCATTTT. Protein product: CASRGGGSGPQHF.

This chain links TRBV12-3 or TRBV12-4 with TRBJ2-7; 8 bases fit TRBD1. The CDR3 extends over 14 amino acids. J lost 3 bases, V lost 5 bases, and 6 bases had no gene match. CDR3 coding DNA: TGTGCCAGCAGTCCCGCCGGGACAGGCTACGAGCAGTACTTC. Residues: CASSPAGTGYEQYF.

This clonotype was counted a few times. The chain's CDR3 is CASSLEGTSLYEQYF. CDR3 sequence (DNA): TGTGCCAGCAGCTTAGAAGGGACTAGCCTCTACGAGCAGTACTTC. The rearrangement uses TRBV7-8 and TRBJ2-7, with 9 positions matching TRBD2. The CDR3 is 15 amino acids. Losses at the gene ends were 1 base for V and 3 bases for J; bases not matched to a gene: 4. Germline values: CDR1 SGHVS, CDR2 FQNEAQ. Complete variable domain (other parts from reference TRBV7-8 and TRBJ2-7): GAGVSQSPRYKVAKRGQDVALRCDPISGHVSLFWYQQALGQGPEFLTYFQNEAQLDKSGLPSDRFFAERPEGSVSTLKIQRTQQEDSAVYLCASSLEGTSLYEQYFGPGTRLTVT.

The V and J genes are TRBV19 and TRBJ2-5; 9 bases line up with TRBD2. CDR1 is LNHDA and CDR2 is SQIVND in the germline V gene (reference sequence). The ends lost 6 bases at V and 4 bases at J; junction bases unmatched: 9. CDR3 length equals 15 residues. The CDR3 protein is CASSQRNSGGETQYF. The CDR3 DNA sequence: TGTGCCAGTAGCCAGAGGAATAGCGGGGGAGAGACCCAGTACTTC.

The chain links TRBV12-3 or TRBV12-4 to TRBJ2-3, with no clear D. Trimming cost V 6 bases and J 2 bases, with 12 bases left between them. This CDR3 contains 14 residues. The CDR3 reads CASSQTFFTDTQYF. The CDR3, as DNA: TGTGCCAGCAGCCAGACTTTTTTCACAGATACGCAGTATTTT.

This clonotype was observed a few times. CDR3 nucleotides: TGTGCCAGCAGCCAAGAAAGTGGGTCTGAGGGAATGTACCAAGAGACCCAGTACTTC. Translating it yields CASSQESGSEGMYQETQYF. This sequence joins TRBV14 and TRBJ2-5, with D tentatively TRBD2 (5 bases). Germline CDR1 SGHDN, CDR2 FVKESK. The ends were cut back, 0 bases at V and 0 bases at J, with 20 bases in the middle. This CDR3 region has 19 residues.

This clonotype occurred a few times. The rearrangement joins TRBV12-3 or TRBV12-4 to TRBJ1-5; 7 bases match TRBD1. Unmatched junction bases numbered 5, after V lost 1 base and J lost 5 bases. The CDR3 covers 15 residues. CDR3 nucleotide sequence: TGTGCCAGCAGTTTAGACAGGGGCTCCCATCAGCCCCAGCATTTT. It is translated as CASSLDRGSHQPQHF.

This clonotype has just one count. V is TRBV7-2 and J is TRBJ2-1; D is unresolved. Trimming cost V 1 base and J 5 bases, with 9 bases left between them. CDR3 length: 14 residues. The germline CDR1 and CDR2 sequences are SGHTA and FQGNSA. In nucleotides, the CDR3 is TGTGCCAGCAGCTTAGTAGTCGGCGACAATGAGCAGTTCTTC. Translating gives CASSLVVGDNEQFF. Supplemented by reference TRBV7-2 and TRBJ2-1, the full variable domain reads GAGVSQSPSNKVTEKGKDVELRCDPISGHTALYWYRQSLGQGLEFLIYFQGNSAPDKSGLPSDRFSAERTGGSVSTLTIQRTQQEDSAVYLCASSLVVGDNEQFFGPGTRLTVL.

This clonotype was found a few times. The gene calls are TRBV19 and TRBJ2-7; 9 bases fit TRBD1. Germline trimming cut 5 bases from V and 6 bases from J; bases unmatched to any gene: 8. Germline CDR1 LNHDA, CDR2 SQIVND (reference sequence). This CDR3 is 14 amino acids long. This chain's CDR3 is CASSPRDRASEQYF. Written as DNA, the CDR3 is TGTGCCAGTAGTCCCCGGGACAGGGCAAGCGAGCAGTACTTC.

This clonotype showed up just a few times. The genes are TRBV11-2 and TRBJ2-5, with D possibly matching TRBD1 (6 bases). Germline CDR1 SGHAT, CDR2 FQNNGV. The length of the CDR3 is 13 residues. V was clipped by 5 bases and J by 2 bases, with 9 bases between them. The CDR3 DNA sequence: TGTGCCAGCAGCAGGGACATTCAAGAGACCCAGTACTTC. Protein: CASSRDIQETQYF. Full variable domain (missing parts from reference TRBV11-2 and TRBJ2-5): EAGVAQSPRYKIIEKRQSVAFWCNPISGHATLYWYQQILGQGPKLLIQFQNNGVVDDSQLPKDRFSAERLKGVDSTLKIQPAKLEDSAVYLCASSRDIQETQYFGPGTRLLVL.

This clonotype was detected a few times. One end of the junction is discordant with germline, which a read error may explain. CDR3: CASSPDRVLQSRVF. The CDR3 DNA is TGTGCCAGCAGTCCGGACAGGGTTCTACAATCGCGGGTCTTC. The chain couples TRBV6-1 to TRBJ2-1, with 8 positions matching TRBD1. In germline, CDR1 is MNHNS, CDR2 SASEGT. CDR3 size: 14 residues.

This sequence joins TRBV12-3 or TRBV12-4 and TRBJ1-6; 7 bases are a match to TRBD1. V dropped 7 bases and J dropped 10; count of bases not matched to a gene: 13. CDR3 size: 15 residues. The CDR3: CASTSGGAGGSPLHF. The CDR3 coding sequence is TGTGCCAGCACCTCAGGGGGGGCGGGGGGCTCACCCCTCCACTTT.

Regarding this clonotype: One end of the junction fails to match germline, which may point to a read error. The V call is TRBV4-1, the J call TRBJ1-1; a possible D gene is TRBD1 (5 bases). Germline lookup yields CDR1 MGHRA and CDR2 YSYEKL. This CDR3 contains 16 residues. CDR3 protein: CASSQDPSGRLTEAFF. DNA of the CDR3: TGTGCCAGCAGCCAAGATCCGTCAGGGAGACTTACTGAAGCTTTCTTT.

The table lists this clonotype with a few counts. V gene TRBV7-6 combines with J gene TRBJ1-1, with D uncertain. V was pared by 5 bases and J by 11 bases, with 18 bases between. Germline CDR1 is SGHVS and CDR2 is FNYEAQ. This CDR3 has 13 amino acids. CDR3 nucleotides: TGTGCCAGCAGCCATAGTGAGACGGTTAGGGCTTTCTTT. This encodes CASSHSETVRAFF. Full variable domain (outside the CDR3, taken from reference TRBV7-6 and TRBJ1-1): GAGVSQSPRYKVTKRGQDVALRCDPISGHVSLYWYRQALGQGPEFLTYFNYEAQQDKSGLPNDRFSAERPEGSISTLTIQRTEQRDSAMYRCASSHSETVRAFFGQGTRLTVV.